This passage covers 26 T cell receptor beta chains from one sample sequenced in a study of T cell changes during pregnancy in multiple sclerosis. Repertoires were generated with immunoSEQ multiplex PCR, while TCRdb's copy carries only in-frame clones and drops some. This sample has over 90,000 clones; roughly nine tenths occur once, and the top ten carry roughly 0.77%. Sample: peripheral blood, taken in the second trimester of pregnancy. All receptors come from a female donor in good health, enrolled as a control in a pregnancy study.

The CDR3 sequence: CASSLFPSGSSGYTF. CDR3 DNA sequence: TGTGCCAGCAGTTTATTCCCCAGTGGGAGTAGTGGCTACACCTTC. The chain is built from TRBV27 and TRBJ1-2, with D hard to call. Germline V lookup: CDR1 MNHEY, CDR2 SMNVEV (reference sequence). V was clipped by 1 base and J by 7 bases, with 16 bases between them. This CDR3 comprises 15 residues.

The gene calls are TRBV7-2 and TRBJ2-2; 9 nucleotides agree with TRBD1. V was clipped by 5 bases and J by 7 bases; unmatched bases: 8. The CDR3 runs 15 residues. Germline V CDR1 and CDR2: SGHTA, FQGNSA. Here the CDR3 reads CASSPNTGGGGELFF. In DNA form, the CDR3 reads TGTGCCAGCAGCCCTAATACAGGGGGCGGCGGGGAGCTGTTTTTT.

This clone occurred once. The rearrangement links TRBV2 to TRBJ2-1, with 7 positions matching TRBD2. CDR3 length equals 15 residues. CDR1 and CDR2 (germline): SNHLY, FYNNEI. J was trimmed by 5 bases and V by 8 bases; bases with no gene match: 12. CDR3: CASDPSGLQNNEQFF. In DNA form, the CDR3 reads TGTGCCAGCGACCCTAGCGGACTACAGAACAATGAGCAGTTCTTC.

The rearrangement links TRBV5-4 to TRBJ1-4, with 7 positions matching TRBD1. CDR1 and CDR2 (germline): SGHNT, YYREEE (reference sequence). V gave up 0 bases and J gave up 8 bases; unmatched junction bases: 7. The CDR3 covers 15 residues. CDR3 sequence: CASSLGPGGQEKLFF. The CDR3 DNA sequence: TGTGCCAGCAGCTTGGGGCCAGGGGGTCAGGAAAAACTGTTTTTT.

V is TRBV4-3 and J is TRBJ2-3, with 7 nucleotides matching TRBD2. The CDR3 is 18 residues long. V gave up 6 bases and J gave up 1 base; unmatched junction bases: 16. Germline V gene data show CDR1 as LGHNA and CDR2 as YSLEER. The CDR3 sequence: CASRQRPGAGSRTDTQYF. The CDR3 coding sequence is TGCGCCAGCAGGCAGCGACCCGGAGCGGGATCCCGCACAGATACGCAGTATTTT.

The chain links TRBV7-9 to TRBJ2-1; 12 nucleotides agree with TRBD2. The germline gives CDR1 SEHNR, CDR2 FQNEAQ (reference sequence). J lost 5 bases, V lost 5 bases, and 7 bases had no gene match. The CDR3 is 16 residues long. CDR3 coding DNA: TGTGCCAGCAGCCCACGACTAGCGGGAGCCAACAATGAGCAGTTCTTC. It encodes CASSPRLAGANNEQFF.

This clone was counted only a few times. The chain carries TRBV9 and TRBJ1-1; TRBD1 matches 10 bases. The germline V gene encodes CDR1 SGDLS and CDR2 YYNGEE. Trimming removed 3 bases from V and 7 bases from J; junction bases left unmatched: 6. This CDR3 has 14 residues. The CDR3 reads CASSAGTGVGEAFF. CDR3 coding DNA: TGTGCCAGCAGCGCCGGGACAGGGGTCGGTGAAGCTTTCTTT.

This chain uses TRBV28 with TRBJ2-1; no definite D call. The CDR3 contains 17 residues. The V and J ends lost 2 bases and 3 bases respectively, with 17 bases between them. The germline gives CDR1 MDHEN, CDR2 SYDVKM. The CDR3 DNA sequence: TGTGCCAGCAGTTTAAGGAGTTTCTATTCGGGCTACAATGAGCAGTTCTTC. It translates to CASSLRSFYSGYNEQFF.

The gene calls are TRBV9 and TRBJ2-1; TRBD1 aligns across 9 bases. The CDR3 is made up of 15 amino acids. V was clipped by 4 bases and J by 4 bases; unmatched bases: 6. The germline V gene encodes CDR1 SGDLS and CDR2 YYNGEE. In nucleotides, the CDR3 is TGTGCCAGCAGCCCAGAGGGACAGGGATACAATGAGCAGTTCTTC. This codes for CASSPEGQGYNEQFF.

V and J are TRBV18 and TRBJ1-6, with 8 bases lining up with TRBD1. Germline CDR1 and CDR2: KGHSH and LQKENI. V lost 2 bases to trimming and J lost 7 bases; unmatched junction nucleotides: 10. There are 17 residues in the CDR3. The CDR3 is CASSPTLIQGVNSPLHF. The CDR3 DNA is TGTGCCAGCTCACCAACGTTAATACAGGGGGTGAATTCACCCCTCCACTTT.

This rearrangement joins TRBV19 to TRBJ2-1; 9 bases match TRBD2. After removal of 6 bases from V and 11 bases from J, the junction contained 11 bases not matched to a gene. This CDR3 has 14 residues. The germline CDR1 and CDR2 sequences are LNHDA and SQIVND (reference sequence). This chain's CDR3 is CASRWTSAARQQFF. CDR3 bases: TGTGCCAGTAGATGGACTAGCGCGGCCCGGCAGCAGTTCTTC. The whole variable domain, filled in from reference TRBV19 and TRBJ2-1, reads DGGITQSPKYLFRKEGQNVTLSCEQNLNHDAMYWYRQDPGQGLRLIYYSQIVNDFQKGDIAEGYSVSREKKESFPLTVTSAQKNPTAFYLCASRWTSAARQQFFGPGTRLTVL.

This clone turned up a few times. The genes are TRBV5-4 and TRBJ1-6, with TRBD1 matching over 8 bases. Trimming took 2 bases from V and 10 from J; bases not matched to a gene: 8. This CDR3 has 15 residues. Germline CDR1 SGHNT, CDR2 YYREEE (reference sequence). The CDR3 DNA is TGTGCCAGCAGCTTCGAGACAGGGGCTCGGTCACCCCTCCACTTT. Its protein is CASSFETGARSPLHF.

The chain couples TRBV14 to TRBJ1-2; D is ambiguous. This CDR3 contains 17 residues. With 1 base removed from V and 0 bases from J, the gap between germline ends came to 15 bases. The germline V gene encodes CDR1 SGHDN and CDR2 FVKESK. The CDR3, as DNA: TGTGCCAGCAGCCAAGTAGGGAGGGCCCGAGCTAACTATGGCTACACCTTC. Amino acid sequence: CASSQVGRARANYGYTF.

The CDR3, as DNA: TGTGCCAGCAGCCGAGTCCCCACCTACAATGAGCAGTTCTTC. Amino acid sequence: CASSRVPTYNEQFF. J is TRBJ2-1 and V is TRBV7-2; the D is unclear. Germline CDR1 SGHTA, CDR2 FQGNSA. CDR3 length: 14 residues. The germline V and J ends were trimmed by 5 bases and 2 bases, with 10 bases remaining between them.

The rearrangement joins TRBV18 to TRBJ2-1, with D maybe TRBD1 (6 bases). CDR3 length: 19 amino acids. V dropped 3 bases and J dropped 0 bases, with 21 bases sitting between them. Germline V gives CDR1 KGHSH, CDR2 LQKENI. The CDR3 DNA sequence: TGTGCCAGCTCACCGCGGAGAAGGACAGCCACGAGCTCCTACAATGAGCAGTTCTTC. Its protein is CASSPRRRTATSSYNEQFF.

The V gene is TRBV5-4, the J gene TRBJ1-2; TRBD1 might be the D (6 bases). With 0 bases removed from V and 4 bases from J, the gap between germline ends came to 13 bases. CDR1 is SGHNT, CDR2 YYREEE, per germline (reference sequence). This CDR3 region has 15 residues. CDR3 region: CASSLDPGRGYGYTF. In DNA form, the CDR3 reads TGTGCCAGCAGCTTGGACCCCGGCAGGGGCTATGGCTACACCTTC.

V is TRBV7-2 and J is TRBJ1-1; 11 bases map to TRBD1. Germline V lookup: CDR1 SGHTA, CDR2 FQGNSA. V lost 6 bases, J lost 4 bases, and 10 bases stayed unmatched. The CDR3 consists of 16 residues. CDR3 sequence: CASRTDGQGAATEAFF. In DNA, the CDR3 is TGTGCCAGCAGAACCGATGGACAGGGGGCGGCCACTGAAGCTTTCTTT. Complete variable domain (other parts from reference TRBV7-2 and TRBJ1-1): GAGVSQSPSNKVTEKGKDVELRCDPISGHTALYWYRQSLGQGLEFLIYFQGNSAPDKSGLPSDRFSAERTGGSVSTLTIQRTQQEDSAVYLCASRTDGQGAATEAFFGQGTRLTVV.

This rearrangement joins TRBV2 to TRBJ2-3; 15 bases are shared with TRBD2. The trim removed 7 bases at V and 8 bases at J, leaving 10 bases unmatched. Germline lookup yields CDR1 SNHLY and CDR2 FYNNEI. The CDR3 runs to 16 residues. In nucleotides, the CDR3 is TGTGCCAGCACCCCAGGACTAGCGGGGGGGCGAGGTACGCAGTATTTT. This translates into CASTPGLAGGRGTQYF.

The V gene is TRBV4-3, the J gene TRBJ2-1, with TRBD1 matching 8 bases. V dropped 1 base and J dropped 4; count of bases not matched to a gene: 6. Germline CDR1 and CDR2: LGHNA and YSLEER. CDR3 length equals 16 residues. The CDR3 spells CASSQGPGQVYNEQFF. The CDR3 DNA is TGCGCCAGCAGCCAAGGTCCGGGACAGGTTTACAATGAGCAGTTCTTC.

This clone was seen just once. The chain carries TRBV6-4 and TRBJ2-3; 8 positions agree with TRBD2. The CDR3 loop spans 16 amino acids. Germline loops: CDR1 MRHNA, CDR2 SNTAGT. With V trimmed by 6 bases and J by 5 bases, 13 bases remained unmatched. CDR3 coding DNA: TGTGCCAGCAGCCTAAATAGCGGGACCCCGGTAGATACGCAGTATTTT. It yields the protein CASSLNSGTPVDTQYF.

CDR3 nucleotide sequence: TGTGCCAGCAGCTTAAGCGGGAGTACTGGTGAGCAGTTCTTC. This translates into CASSLSGSTGEQFF. This chain connects TRBV7-9 to TRBJ2-1; 8 bases map to TRBD2. The germline gives CDR1 SEHNR, CDR2 FQNEAQ (reference sequence). V was clipped by 2 bases and J by 9 bases; unmatched bases: 6. CDR3 length: 14 amino acids.

This sequence joins TRBV5-6 and TRBJ1-2; 8 bases align to TRBD1. Germline V lookup: CDR1 SGHDT, CDR2 YYEEEE. The CDR3 loop spans 14 amino acids. V lost 4 bases and J lost 1; bases outside the gene matches: 3. CDR3 in amino acids: CASSAGQVNYGYTF. In DNA, the CDR3 is TGTGCCAGCAGCGCGGGACAGGTTAACTATGGCTACACCTTC. The variable domain in full, with the rest retrieved from reference TRBV5-6 and TRBJ1-2, is DAGVTQSPTHLIKTRGQQVTLRCSPKSGHDTVSWYQQALGQGPQFIFQYYEEEERQRGNFPDRFSGHQFPNYSSELNVNALLLGDSALYLCASSAGQVNYGYTFGSGTRLTVV.

This clone was seen a few times. The chain uses TRBV28 and TRBJ1-3, with D possibly being TRBD1 (5 bases). Per germline, CDR1 MDHEN and CDR2 SYDVKM. Trimming shortened V by 5 bases and J by 5 bases, and 13 bases separated the two germline ends. CDR3 length: 14 amino acids. The CDR3 sequence is CASSPPPGRNTIYF. DNA for the CDR3: TGTGCCAGCAGTCCCCCCCCAGGGAGAAACACCATATATTTT.

The chain couples TRBV5-1 to TRBJ2-7, with D hard to call. This CDR3 is built from 14 residues. The V end was cut by 0 bases, the J end by 6 bases, with 13 bases between. CDR1 and CDR2 (germline): SGHRS, YFSETQ. In DNA, the CDR3 is TGCGCCAGCAGCTTGGATTTGGCAGGTGGCGAGCAGTACTTC. Translation gives CASSLDLAGGEQYF.

The V call is TRBV9, the J call TRBJ1-3; D unresolved. Germline V gene data show CDR1 as SGDLS and CDR2 as YYNGEE. V shed 3 bases and J shed 4 bases, with 5 bases lying between them. CDR3 length: 12 amino acids. CDR3 residues: CASSGAGNTIYF. CDR3 coding DNA: TGTGCCAGCAGCGGGGCCGGAAACACCATATATTTT. Using reference TRBV9 and TRBJ1-3 for the parts outside the CDR3, the full variable domain is DSGVTQTPKHLITATGQRVTLRCSPRSGDLSVYWYQQSLDQGLQFLIQYYNGEERAKGNILERFSAQQFPDLHSELNLSSLELGDSALYFCASSGAGNTIYFGEGSWLTVV.

The genes are TRBV2 and TRBJ2-3; TRBD2 agrees at 9 bases. This CDR3 region has 14 residues. V lost 6 bases, J lost 4 bases, and 5 bases stayed unmatched. Per germline, CDR1 SNHLY and CDR2 FYNNEI. CDR3 nucleotide sequence: TGTGCCAGCAGGCCCCGACTAGCGGCAGATACGCAGTATTTT. Protein product: CASRPRLAADTQYF.